This is a list of T cell receptor beta chains from one sample in a study of blood T cell repertoires in COVID-19. Sequencing was performed with immunoSEQ multiplex PCR; in TCRdb, only in-frame clones are kept and a portion is missing. Altogether some 200,000 clones are present, 70% to 90% being singletons, with the ten largest covering approximately 8%. The sequenced sample was PBMCs or T cells enriched from blood (not recorded which). The receptors originated from a woman aged 18 to 35 who had recovered from COVID-19. CDR3s leave out the opening cysteine and the closing phenylalanine or tryptophan. A row's size may be missing; if present it is once, few, many or a size class.

NA	TRBV28	TRBJ1-2	ASSLSLYGYT
NA	TRBV9	TRBJ2-3	ASSPRGTDTQY
NA	TRBV28	TRBJ1-2	ATYLSGGYT
NA	TRBV24-1	TRBJ2-5	ATSDPTGGDETQY
NA	TRBV19	TRBJ1-1	ASSIGSGWTEAF
few	TRBV5-1	TRBJ1-1	ASSWATGTNTEAF
NA	TRBV5-1	TRBJ1-2	ASSLTVNYGYT
NA	TRBV9	TRBJ2-1	ASSSTAHNEQF
few	TRBV5-5	TRBJ1-1	ASSAITGLNTEAF
NA	TRBV4-1	TRBJ2-3	ASSQDRTGVVADDTQY
NA	TRBV3-1/TRBV3-2	TRBJ1-1	ASSQGGGRGAEAF
NA	TRBV30	TRBJ1-6	AWSVTGNSPLH
NA	TRBV5-6	TRBJ2-2	ASSSLAGLTNTGELF
many	TRBV20-1	TRBJ2-7	SASSPEGLREY
NA	TRBV10-3	TRBJ2-1	AIGRDRTYNEQF
few	TRBV5-1	TRBJ2-7	ASSLEPRPFYEQY
NA	TRBV11-3	TRBJ2-1	ASSPGASGGARDEQF
NA	TRBV6-5	TRBJ1-2	ASRHDRGNYGYT
NA	TRBV6-1	TRBJ2-2	ASSEGNRHTGELF
once	TRBV7-6	TRBJ2-3	ASSPYSGTSADTQY
NA	TRBV4-1	TRBJ1-3	ASSLNIQGSGNTIY
NA	TRBV11-2	TRBJ2-7	ASSLDTVSYEQY
NA	TRBV5-4	TRBJ1-1	ASSLTGAAEAF
NA	TRBV19	TRBJ1-5	ASRTSGQGYSNQPQH
NA	TRBV10-3	TRBJ2-1	AISEGTPYNEQF